This T cell receptor beta chain was identified in a study of blood T cell repertoires in COVID-19 (dated by TCRdb to about 2020). The study in broad terms: Samples covering the acute and convalescent phases of COVID-19 were provided by collaborators in the United States, Italy and Spain. A de-identified subject ID, COVID-19 status, age in years and sex were almost always included in the sample metadata. The samples were drawn from the first 160 participants of the ongoing ImmuneRACE study and from under 1,500 subjects provided by 6 global collaborators. The prospective study material was composed of cDNA or gDNA derived from T cells, B-cell-depleted T cells, or PBMCs. Where HLA class I and class II types were available, the types were taken from metadata supplied by the sample provider, not from assay-based typing. The dataset comprised deeply sampled blood TCRbeta repertoires from subjects exposed to, actively infected with, or recovered from COVID-19. The repertoires were released in a freely available public database intended as a resource for research on the immune response to SARS-CoV-2. Study-wide findings and limitations: The amount of clinical and demographic metadata varied by source and participant and was provided uncurated.

Of note for this clone: The antigen this receptor binds is unknown. The input lacks base qualities; no much larger clone sits a single base away.

Participants in the prospective study were aged about 18 to 95 years, lived in under 30 United States geographic areas, and enrolled through a virtual design. To assign participants to cohorts, the prospective study relied on clinical history that participants themselves reported in a screening survey and a study questionnaire. Recovered participants in ImmuneRACE Cohort 3 were defined by two consecutive negative NP/OP PCR tests, clearance by a healthcare professional, or resolution of symptoms. In the prospective study, whole blood, serum and a nasopharyngeal or oropharyngeal swab were collected from each participant by mobile phlebotomists. Additional blood draws and questionnaires over an approximately 2-month period could optionally be provided by prospective study participants. Before DNA extraction, blood samples from the prospective study were shipped at room temperature or frozen. From its cysteine to its phenylalanine, the CDR3 spans 17 amino acids. The entry retains the CDR3 DNA only, 51 bases that are in frame from base 1. V ends up 0 bases short and J 1 base short, with an unmatched junction base count of 7. In the germline V gene, CDR1 corresponds to SGHTS and CDR2 to YDEGEE.

TCRbeta CDR3 regions were amplified from genomic DNA by means of the immunoSEQ Assay, a bias-controlled multiplex PCR. The authors' pipeline ran thus. The number of nucleated cells in each sample was estimated by amplification of reference gene primers within the assay. To quantify the absolute abundance of each unique TCRbeta CDR3 rearrangement, sequence reads were collapsed and filtered. For each sample, productive Simpson clonality was calculated as the square root of Simpson's diversity index over productive rearrangements. TCRdb took over this immuneACCESS table, retaining in-frame rearrangements with V and J assigned. Such tables are incomplete; in checked studies, under half of the missing clones stem from an unresolved V gene, and the remainder is unexplained. V and J calls and clone size follow that table, whereas D and trimming were derived from the DNA. This sample has approximately 440,000 clones in its table, and approximately 86% of those were observed once. The ten most abundant clones make up about 0.75% of the sample.

The sequence joins TRBV5-8 to TRBJ1-5; 7 middle bases align to TRBD1. This receptor was obtained from a woman aged 18 to 35 who had recovered from COVID-19. Sequenced input: PBMCs or T cells enriched from blood (not recorded which). DNA sequence: TGTGCCAGCAGCTTGGGGCAGGGGGAAGTGAGCAATCAGCCCCAGCATTTT. This is translated as CASSLGQGEVSNQPQHF. With the rest looked up from the reference TRBV5-8 and TRBJ1-5 genes rather than sequenced, the full variable domain is EAGVTQSPTHLIKTRGQQATLRCSPISGHTSVYWYQQALGLGLQFLLWYDEGEERNRGNFPPRFSGRQFPNYSSELNVNALELEDSALYLCASSLGQGEVSNQPQHFGDGTRLSIL.